Here is one TCR beta chain with its context. Sampled while nominally healthy, donors likely had unrecorded immune exposures. With 60 Vbeta and 13 Jbeta primers, the PCR was carried out. Here immunoSEQ multiplex PCR was the method, and the copy in TCRdb shows in-frame clones only, minus some. The table includes fewer than 250,000 clones, more than 65% detected once. The data were taken from a study of cytomegalovirus exposure and HLA in healthy donors. The source material was PBMCs. The sequence came from a man aged 18 to 30 in good health and CMV-seronegative.

DNA for the CDR3: TGTGCCAGCAGCACGAGACAGGGGGCCTATGGCTACACCTTC. This sequence encodes CASSTRQGAYGYTF. The chain is built from TRBV6-6 and TRBJ1-2; 10 bases fit TRBD1. Losses at the gene ends were 6 bases for V and 4 bases for J; bases not matched to a gene: 5. From germline, CDR1 is MNHNY and CDR2 SVGAGI (reference sequence). CDR3 length equals 14 residues.